The clone carrying this T cell receptor beta chain has more than one count but fewer than ten. The antigen is not known. The record originates from a study of T-cell memory formation after mild COVID-19. At the level of the study: Clustering of TCRs was largely donor specific. Study findings and constraints: Pre-infection memory contained some responding clones, which suggested that cross-reactive memory had joined. The study found balanced CD4/CD8 in clones contracting day 15 to 85 and a CD4+ lean in later expanders.

TCRdb reprocessed the 5' RACE reads via MiXCR and lists one record per CDR3 protein. The sample yields 75,000 to 95,000 distinct CDR3 sequences, roughly 15% seen once. CDR1 SGHAT and CDR2 FQNNGV come from the germline V gene. The CDR3 has 13 residues. Trimming shortened V by 4 bases and J by 6 bases, and 10 bases separated the two germline ends. This clonotype originated in a man aged 18 to 29 who had mild COVID-19 (a few samples of this study predate the infection). Cell type and time point are not known. The sample taken for sequencing was PBMCs or a T cell subset sorted from them (not recorded which). V usage is TRBV11-2 and J usage is TRBJ2-1, with D perhaps matching TRBD2 (7 bases). The CDR3 protein is CASSSGGPNEQFF. The DNA for the CDR3 is TGTGCCAGCAGCTCCGGGGGGCCCAATGAGCAGTTCTTC.